This T cell receptor (beta chain) came from a study of beta chain features in type 1 diabetes. Germline CDR1 and CDR2: PRHDT and FYEKMQ (reference sequence). The CDR3 loop spans 13 amino acids. V was cut by 2 bases and J by 4 bases, with 5 bases left in between. A few counts support this clone. Every isolated RNA sample was fully reverse transcribed, so sequencing captured expressed TCRB transcripts. The study sequenced naive, central memory and regulatory T cell samples to an average of approximately 3.5 million reads. The protocol was immunoSEQ multiplex PCR, while the TCRdb copy is restricted to in-frame clones and leaves out a portion. The sample lists a few hundred thousand clones; approximately 13% were seen once.

This TCR was sampled from a man aged 25-45 years in good health. Sequencing used naive CD4+ T cells from blood. The chain is built from TRBV13 and TRBJ2-2, with no clear D. This chain's CDR3 is CASSLRSTGELFF. The CDR3 nucleotides are TGTGCCAGCAGCTTAAGGTCCACCGGGGAGCTGTTTTTT.